Listed below are T cell receptor beta chains from one sample, sequenced in a study of blood T cell repertoires in COVID-19. Method: immunoSEQ multiplex PCR; TCRdb's copy keeps in-frame clones and lacks some. The profile covers about 130,000 clones, with roughly 83% appearing a single time and approximately 13% taken by the ten largest. Sequencing was carried out using peripheral blood. These receptors all stem from a woman aged 30 to 39 who had recovered from COVID-19. Both conserved end residues are part of each CDR3. Where a row states a size, it is once, few, many or the class of an expanded clone; other rows omit it.

clone size: -; J gene: TRBJ2-2; V gene: TRBV7-3; CDR3 protein: CASSRTSGSANTGELFF
clone size: -; J gene: TRBJ1-1; V gene: TRBV11-2; CDR3 protein: CASSLKQGSMNTEAFF
clone size: -; J gene: TRBJ2-5; V gene: TRBV12-5; CDR3 protein: CASGRDWGGTQYF
clone size: -; J gene: TRBJ2-3; V gene: TRBV3-1/TRBV3-2; CDR3 protein: CASSWRLAGTSDTQYF
clone size: -; J gene: TRBJ1-6; V gene: TRBV5-8; CDR3 protein: CASSYSYSNSPLHF
clone size: -; J gene: TRBJ2-2; V gene: TRBV19; CDR3 protein: CATLLLTGGRTGELFF
clone size: -; J gene: TRBJ1-6; V gene: TRBV5-1; CDR3 protein: CASSLVVGQGGSPLHF
clone size: once; J gene: TRBJ2-7; V gene: TRBV5-5; CDR3 protein: CASSLTGGAYEQYF
clone size: once; J gene: TRBJ2-5; V gene: TRBV5-4; CDR3 protein: CASSSQRWGLAGEETQYF
clone size: once; J gene: TRBJ2-2; V gene: TRBV7-3; CDR3 protein: CASSLTSGSGNTGELFF
clone size: -; J gene: TRBJ1-5; V gene: TRBV5-8; CDR3 protein: CASSFVRSDNQPQHF
clone size: -; J gene: TRBJ1-2; V gene: TRBV19; CDR3 protein: CASSSGTIQIYGYTF
clone size: -; J gene: TRBJ2-7; V gene: TRBV4-1; CDR3 protein: CASSPETSGSYEQYF
clone size: -; J gene: TRBJ1-5; V gene: TRBV19; CDR3 protein: CASSIDILSGNQPQHF
clone size: -; J gene: TRBJ2-3; V gene: TRBV11-1; CDR3 protein: CASSSPSTDTQYF
clone size: -; J gene: TRBJ1-2; V gene: TRBV7-8; CDR3 protein: CASSFAGGDYGYTF
clone size: once; J gene: TRBJ1-6; V gene: TRBV2; CDR3 protein: CASNGHNSPLHF
clone size: -; J gene: TRBJ1-1; V gene: TRBV19; CDR3 protein: CASSISSRGTEAFF
clone size: -; J gene: TRBJ2-1; V gene: TRBV2; CDR3 protein: CASSSGRAIYNEQFF
clone size: -; J gene: TRBJ2-3; V gene: TRBV7-9; CDR3 protein: CASSAAGGTTDTQYF
clone size: -; J gene: TRBJ1-5; V gene: TRBV6-5; CDR3 protein: CASSSGGGYQPQHF
clone size: -; J gene: TRBJ2-3; V gene: TRBV30; CDR3 protein: CACIMTGPSTDTQYF
clone size: -; J gene: TRBJ1-3; V gene: TRBV5-1; CDR3 protein: CASSLEPTGNSGNTIYF
clone size: -; J gene: TRBJ2-3; V gene: TRBV5-1; CDR3 protein: CASSLDGTSPSTDTQYF
clone size: -; J gene: TRBJ1-1; V gene: TRBV29-1; CDR3 protein: CSVEESAEAFF